The 9 T cell receptor beta chains below come from one sample, sequenced in a study of blood T cell repertoires in COVID-19 (dated by TCRdb to 2019 to 2021). Receptors were amplified or captured by the immunoSEQ multiplex PCR assay. TCRdb obtained this table from immuneACCESS and retained in-frame rearrangements with V and J assigned. These tables miss some clones; where compared with another copy, unresolved V genes account for less than half of the shortfall, and the remainder is unexplained. The sample yields a few hundred thousand clones; about 85% were counted once. The top ten clonotypes cover approximately 5% of the sample. The sample comprised PBMCs or T cells enriched from blood (not recorded which). The receptors stem from a woman in her thirties who had recovered from COVID-19.

The V call is TRBV5-1, the J call TRBJ1-1; TRBD1 matches at 9 bases. The junction had 6 bases not matched to a gene; V was cut back by 4 bases and J by 8 bases. The germline V gene has CDR1 SGHRS and CDR2 YFSETQ. This CDR3 is built from 13 residues. The CDR3 reads CASSLPGQGEAFF. CDR3 DNA: TGCGCCAGCAGCCTACCGGGACAGGGCGAAGCTTTCTTT.

V gene TRBV18 combines with J gene TRBJ1-2, with 11 bases that match TRBD1. The V gene's germline CDR1 is KGHSH and CDR2 LQKENI. The CDR3 has 15 amino acids. V gave up 3 bases and J gave up 6 bases; unmatched junction bases: 6. The CDR3 loop reads CASSPPGQGVDGYTF. CDR3 coding DNA: TGTGCCAGCTCACCTCCGGGACAGGGGGTTGATGGCTACACCTTC.

A note on this clone: Other DNA sequences in this specimen translate into the identical CDR3. V gene TRBV9 combines with J gene TRBJ2-3; possible D gene TRBD2, 5 bases. Germline V CDR1 and CDR2: SGDLS, YYNGEE. This CDR3 has 14 amino acids. The V gene lost 0 bases and the J gene lost 0 bases, with 5 bases spanning the gap. CDR3 sequence: CASSVGTSTDTQYF. The CDR3 nucleotides are TGTGCCAGCAGCGTAGGGACTAGCACAGATACGCAGTATTTT.

The chain employs TRBV29-1 and TRBJ1-2; D remains ambiguous. The V end was cut by 4 bases, the J end by 0 bases, with 12 bases between. The CDR3 runs 14 residues. Germline V gene sequence: CDR1 SQVTM, CDR2 ANQGSEA. CDR3 amino acids: CSVAPDTSNYGYTF. The DNA for the CDR3 is TGCAGCGTTGCACCCGACACCTCTAACTATGGCTACACCTTC.

The chain links TRBV11-2 to TRBJ2-1; a weak D match, TRBD2 (6 bases). This CDR3 region has 16 residues. CDR1 and CDR2 (germline): SGHAT, FQNNGV. V lost 1 base and J lost 5, with 15 bases in between. Here the CDR3 reads CASSLVFGGENNEQFF. The CDR3 bases are TGTGCCAGCAGCTTAGTCTTCGGGGGTGAGAACAATGAGCAGTTCTTC.

The rearrangement joins TRBV9 to TRBJ1-5; perhaps TRBD1 as D (6 bases). The length of the CDR3 is 17 residues. V was cut by 1 base and J by 7 bases, with 21 bases left in between. The V gene's germline CDR1 is SGDLS and CDR2 YYNGEE. CDR3 coding DNA: TGTGCCAGCAGCGTATGGGGGCCAGGCGGTCTCCGGCAGCCCCAGCATTTT. Translated: CASSVWGPGGLRQPQHF.

V and J are TRBV7-9 and TRBJ1-4, with D tentatively TRBD1 (5 bases). CDR1 SEHNR and CDR2 FQNEAQ come from the germline V gene (reference sequence). The V gene lost 5 bases and the J gene lost 5 bases, with 15 bases spanning the gap. This CDR3 is built from 15 residues. CDR3 coding DNA: TGTGCCAGCAGCCCGGGCGGGGGTTTGAATGAAAAACTGTTTTTT. This sequence encodes CASSPGGGLNEKLFF.

The genes are TRBV7-8 and TRBJ1-4; D not certain. CDR3 length: 14 amino acids. V lost 1 base and J lost 6, with 9 bases in between. CDR1 and CDR2 (germline): SGHVS, FQNEAQ. The CDR3 reads CASSLGLRDEKLFF. The CDR3 DNA reads as TGTGCCAGCAGCTTAGGGCTTCGGGATGAAAAACTGTTTTTT.

V usage is TRBV4-1 and J usage is TRBJ1-4; no definite D call. The V and J ends lost 6 bases and 0 bases respectively, with 20 bases between them. Germline V gene lookup returns CDR1 MGHRA and CDR2 YSYEKL. The CDR3 runs 18 residues. In DNA, the CDR3 is TGCGCCAGCAGTTCCGGAGGAGGGCAAAAGGCAACTAATGAAAAACTGTTTTTT. Translated, it gives CASSSGGGQKATNEKLFF.